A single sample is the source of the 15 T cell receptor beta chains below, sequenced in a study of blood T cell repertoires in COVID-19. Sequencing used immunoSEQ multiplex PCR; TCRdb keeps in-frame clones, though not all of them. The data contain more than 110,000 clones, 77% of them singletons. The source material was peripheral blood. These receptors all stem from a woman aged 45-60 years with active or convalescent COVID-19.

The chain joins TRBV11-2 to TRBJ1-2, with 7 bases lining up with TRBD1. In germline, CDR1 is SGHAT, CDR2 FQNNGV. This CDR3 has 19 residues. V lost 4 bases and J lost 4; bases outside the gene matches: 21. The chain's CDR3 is CASSSLSGGRGAAGYGYTF. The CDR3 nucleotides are TGTGCCAGCAGCTCACTTAGTGGGGGCAGGGGGGCAGCGGGCTATGGCTACACCTTC.

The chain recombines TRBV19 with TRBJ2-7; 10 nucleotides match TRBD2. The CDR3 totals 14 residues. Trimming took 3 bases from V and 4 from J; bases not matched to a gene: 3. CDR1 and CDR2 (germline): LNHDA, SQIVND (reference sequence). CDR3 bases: TGTGCCAGTAGTATCGGAGCGGGAGGGTACGAGCAGTACTTC. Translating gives CASSIGAGGYEQYF.

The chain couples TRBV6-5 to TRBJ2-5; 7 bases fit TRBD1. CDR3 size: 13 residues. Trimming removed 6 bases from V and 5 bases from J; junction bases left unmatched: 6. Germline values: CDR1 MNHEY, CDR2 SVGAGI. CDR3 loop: CASSRQGTETQYF. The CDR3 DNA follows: TGTGCCAGCAGCAGACAGGGTACGGAGACCCAGTACTTC.

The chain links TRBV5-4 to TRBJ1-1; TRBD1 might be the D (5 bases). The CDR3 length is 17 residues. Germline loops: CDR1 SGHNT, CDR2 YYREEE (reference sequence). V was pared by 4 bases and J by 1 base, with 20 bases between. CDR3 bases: TGTGCCAGCAGCCCCTCGGGGGGAACCTCCGCGAACACTGAAGCTTTCTTT. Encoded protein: CASSPSGGTSANTEAFF. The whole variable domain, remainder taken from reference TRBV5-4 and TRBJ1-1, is ETGVTQSPTHLIKTRGQQVTLRCSSQSGHNTVSWYQQALGQGPQFIFQYYREEENGRGNFPPRFSGLQFPNYSSELNVNALELDDSALYLCASSPSGGTSANTEAFFGQGTRLTVV.

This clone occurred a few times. Here the CDR3 DNA reads TGTGCCTTTCTCCCGGGACTAGCGGGAGGGTCGGAGACCCAGTACTTC. Its protein product is CAFLPGLAGGSETQYF. The J gene is TRBJ2-5, the V gene TRBV30; 16 nucleotides line up with TRBD2. This CDR3 comprises 16 residues. V shed 7 bases and J 5 bases; nucleotides not matched to a gene: 10. CDR1 GTSNPN and CDR2 SVGIG come from the germline V gene (reference sequence).

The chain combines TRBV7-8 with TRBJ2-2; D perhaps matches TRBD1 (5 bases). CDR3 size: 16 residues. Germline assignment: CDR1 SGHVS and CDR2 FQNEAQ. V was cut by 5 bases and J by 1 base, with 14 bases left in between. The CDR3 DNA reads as TGTGCCAGCAGCGGTCGCCAGGGTGGGAACACCGGGGAGCTGTTTTTT. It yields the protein CASSGRQGGNTGELFF. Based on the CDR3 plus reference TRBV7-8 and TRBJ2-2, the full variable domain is GAGVSQSPRYKVAKRGQDVALRCDPISGHVSLFWYQQALGQGPEFLTYFQNEAQLDKSGLPSDRFFAERPEGSVSTLKIQRTQQEDSAVYLCASSGRQGGNTGELFFGEGSRLTVL.

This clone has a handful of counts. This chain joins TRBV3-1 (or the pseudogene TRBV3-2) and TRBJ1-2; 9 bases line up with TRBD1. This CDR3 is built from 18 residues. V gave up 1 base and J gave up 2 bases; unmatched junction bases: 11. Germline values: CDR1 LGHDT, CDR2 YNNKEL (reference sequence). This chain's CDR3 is CASSQGALTGGKNYGYTF. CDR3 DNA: TGTGCCAGCAGCCAAGGAGCATTGACAGGGGGGAAAAACTATGGCTACACCTTC.

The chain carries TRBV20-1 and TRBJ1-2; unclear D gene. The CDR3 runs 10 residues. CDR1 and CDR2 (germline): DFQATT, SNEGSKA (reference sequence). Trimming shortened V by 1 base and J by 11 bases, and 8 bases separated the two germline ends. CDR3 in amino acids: CSARVRNYTF. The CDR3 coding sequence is TGCAGTGCTAGAGTGAGGAATTACACCTTC.

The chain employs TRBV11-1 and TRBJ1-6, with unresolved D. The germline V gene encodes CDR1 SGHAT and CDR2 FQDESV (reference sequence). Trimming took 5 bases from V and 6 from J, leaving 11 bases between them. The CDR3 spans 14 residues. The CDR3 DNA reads TGTGCCAGCAGCCTCAAAAAACTTAATTCACCCCTCCACTTT. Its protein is CASSLKKLNSPLHF.

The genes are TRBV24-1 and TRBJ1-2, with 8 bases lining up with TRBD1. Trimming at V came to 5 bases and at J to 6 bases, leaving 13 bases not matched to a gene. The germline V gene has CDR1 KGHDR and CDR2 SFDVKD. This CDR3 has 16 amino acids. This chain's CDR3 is CATSAPGRQGFHGYTF. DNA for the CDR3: TGTGCCACCAGTGCCCCGGGGAGACAGGGGTTCCATGGCTACACCTTC.

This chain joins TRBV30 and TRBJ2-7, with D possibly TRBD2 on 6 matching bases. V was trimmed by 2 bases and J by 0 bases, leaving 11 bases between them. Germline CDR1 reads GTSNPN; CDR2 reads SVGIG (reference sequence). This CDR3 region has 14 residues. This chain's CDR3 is CAWSPRDSSYEQYF. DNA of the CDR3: TGTGCCTGGAGTCCCCGGGACTCCTCCTACGAGCAGTACTTC.

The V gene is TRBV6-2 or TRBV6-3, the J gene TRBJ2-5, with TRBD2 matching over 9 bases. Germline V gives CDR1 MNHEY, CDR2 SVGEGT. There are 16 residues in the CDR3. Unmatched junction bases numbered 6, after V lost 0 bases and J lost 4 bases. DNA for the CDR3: TGTGCCAGCAGTTACTCCGGCGGGGGGGCGTCAGAGACCCAGTACTTC. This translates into CASSYSGGGASETQYF.

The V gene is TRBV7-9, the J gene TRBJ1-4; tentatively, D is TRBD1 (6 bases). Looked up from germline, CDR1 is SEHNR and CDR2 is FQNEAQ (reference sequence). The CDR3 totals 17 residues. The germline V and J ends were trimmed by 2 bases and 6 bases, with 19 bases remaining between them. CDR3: CASSLRQGRASDEKLFF. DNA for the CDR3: TGTGCCAGCAGCTTACGGCAGGGGAGGGCTTCTGATGAAAAACTGTTTTTT.

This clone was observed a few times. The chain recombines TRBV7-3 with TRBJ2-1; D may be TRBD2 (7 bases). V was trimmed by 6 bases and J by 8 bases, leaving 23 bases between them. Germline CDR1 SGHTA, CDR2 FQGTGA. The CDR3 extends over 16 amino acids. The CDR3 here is CASSPQTAGRGYEQFF. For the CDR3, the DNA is TGTGCCAGCAGTCCCCAGACAGCGGGAAGGGGGTATGAGCAGTTCTTC.

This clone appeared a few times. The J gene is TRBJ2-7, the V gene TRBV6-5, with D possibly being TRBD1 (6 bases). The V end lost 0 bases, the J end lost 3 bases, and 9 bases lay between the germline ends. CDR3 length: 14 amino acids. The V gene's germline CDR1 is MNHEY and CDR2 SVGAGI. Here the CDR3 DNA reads TGTGCCAGCAGTTACTCGACACAGGGCTACGAGCAGTACTTC. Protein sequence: CASSYSTQGYEQYF.